Below are 27 T cell receptor beta chains sequenced from a single sample in a study of circulating tumor DNA in untreated peripheral T-cell lymphoma. Assay used: immunoSEQ multiplex PCR; TCRdb lists only in-frame clones, some missing. The table shows approximately 10,000 clones, with about 75% occurring only once. The specimen was tumor tissue. These receptors all come from a human donor with peripheral T-cell lymphoma.

The J gene is TRBJ1-1, the V gene TRBV18; D is ambiguous. With 6 bases removed from V and 3 bases from J, the gap between germline ends came to 11 bases. From germline, CDR1 is KGHSH and CDR2 LQKENI. This CDR3 is built from 13 residues. In nucleotides, the CDR3 is TGTGCCAGCTCCCCCGGAGAGGACACTGAAGCTTTCTTT. Residues: CASSPGEDTEAFF.

The chain combines TRBV6-8 with TRBJ2-1, with 8 bases matching TRBD1. Germline CDR1 MNHGY, CDR2 SAAAGT. The CDR3 runs to 14 residues. V shed 8 bases, J shed 7 bases, and the junction held 10 bases outside the gene matches. DNA of the CDR3: TGTGCCAGCTCCGACCGACAGGGGAGGAATGAGCAGTTCTTC. It yields the protein CASSDRQGRNEQFF.

The rearrangement links TRBV6-4 to TRBJ2-1; the D gene is possibly TRBD1 (5 bases). This CDR3 comprises 15 residues. Germline V gene data show CDR1 as MRHNA and CDR2 as SNTAGT. V was clipped by 3 bases and J by 2 bases, with 11 bases between them. CDR3 coding DNA: TGTGCCAGCAGTGAAAGGGGTGCGCCCTACAATGAGCAGTTCTTC. Translating gives CASSERGAPYNEQFF.

J is TRBJ2-2 and V is TRBV14; D is uncertain. Germline V gene sequence: CDR1 SGHDN, CDR2 FVKESK. The V end was cut by 3 bases, the J end by 6 bases, with 14 bases between. CDR3 length equals 15 residues. The CDR3 reads CASSHLLAGPGELFF. The CDR3 DNA reads TGTGCCAGCAGCCACTTACTCGCAGGCCCCGGGGAGCTGTTTTTT. The variable domain in full, with the rest retrieved from reference TRBV14 and TRBJ2-2, is EAGVTQFPSHSVIEKGQTVTLRCDPISGHDNLYWYRRVMGKEIKFLLHFVKESKQDESGMPNNRFLAERTGGTYSTLKVQPAELEDSGVYFCASSHLLAGPGELFFGEGSRLTVL.

In this sample, this clone turned up a few times. J is TRBJ2-5 and V is TRBV15, with D possibly matching TRBD2 (7 bases). CDR1 and CDR2 from the germline V gene are LNHNV and YYDKDF (reference sequence). V dropped 4 bases and J dropped 1 base, with 10 bases sitting between them. This CDR3 contains 14 residues. CDR3 region: CATSKGGFQETQYF. The CDR3 region has the DNA TGTGCCACCAGCAAGGGGGGGTTCCAAGAGACCCAGTACTTC.

This clone is medium-sized. V usage is TRBV18 and J usage is TRBJ1-4; 7 bases map to TRBD1. Per germline, CDR1 KGHSH and CDR2 LQKENI. This CDR3 comprises 15 residues. Trimming cost V 2 bases and J 3 bases; bases outside gene matches: 3. In DNA form, the CDR3 reads TGTGCCAGCTCACCAGAGGGGGCAGCTAATGAAAAACTGTTTTTT. It yields the protein CASSPEGAANEKLFF.

The V gene is TRBV19, the J gene TRBJ1-5, with D unclear. The CDR3 extends over 14 amino acids. V was cut by 3 bases and J by 1 base, with 7 bases left in between. The germline V gene has CDR1 LNHDA and CDR2 SQIVND (reference sequence). The DNA for the CDR3 is TGTGCCAGTAGTATCCTTACAAGCAATCAGCCCCAGCATTTT. Translated: CASSILTSNQPQHF. Full variable domain (outside the CDR3, taken from reference TRBV19 and TRBJ1-5): DGGITQSPKYLFRKEGQNVTLSCEQNLNHDAMYWYRQDPGQGLRLIYYSQIVNDFQKGDIAEGYSVSREKKESFPLTVTSAQKNPTAFYLCASSILTSNQPQHFGDGTRLSIL.

Concerning this clone itself: A junction end diverges from the germline sequence, so it may reflect a read error. The chain couples TRBV23-1 to TRBJ1-2; tentatively, D is TRBD1 (5 bases). TRBV23-1 counts as an open reading frame of uncertain function. This CDR3 comprises 15 residues. Here the CDR3 reads CASSLAGDPNYGYTF. The CDR3, as DNA: TGCGCCAGCAGCTTGGCGGGGGACCCTAACTATGGCTACACCTTT.

Only a few counts were recorded for this clone. This rearrangement joins TRBV4-1 to TRBJ2-7; no reliable D call. Germline CDR1 is MGHRA and CDR2 is YSYEKL. The length of the CDR3 is 14 residues. The ends were cut back, 4 bases at V and 3 bases at J, with 13 bases in the middle. The CDR3: CASSPDLQNYEQYF. The DNA for the CDR3 is TGCGCCAGCAGCCCCGATCTACAAAACTACGAGCAGTACTTC.

V is TRBV5-1 and J is TRBJ1-1, with D maybe TRBD1 (6 bases). Per the germline V gene, CDR1 is SGHRS and CDR2 is YFSETQ. The ends were cut back, 1 base at V and 5 bases at J, with 12 bases in the middle. The CDR3 spans 14 residues. The CDR3: CASSLTGARTEAFF. CDR3 bases: TGCGCCAGCAGCTTGACGGGGGCGAGGACTGAAGCTTTCTTT.

J is TRBJ2-2 and V is TRBV29-1, with D possibly TRBD2 on 5 matching bases. CDR3 size: 12 residues. Trimming stripped 7 bases from V and 8 bases from J, with 14 bases between. Per the germline V gene, CDR1 is SQVTM and CDR2 is ANQGSEA. CDR3 in DNA: TGCAGCGGAACTAGTTTTCCAGGGGAGCTGTTTTTT. It specifies CSGTSFPGELFF.

The J gene is TRBJ1-2, the V gene TRBV19; D gene ambiguous. This CDR3 is 13 amino acids long. Deletions cut 3 bases from V and 4 bases from J, with 9 bases between. Germline V gene data show CDR1 as LNHDA and CDR2 as SQIVND (reference sequence). The CDR3 DNA reads TGTGCCAGTAGTATTGGGCAGGTCTATGGCTACACCTTC. Amino acid sequence: CASSIGQVYGYTF.

The chain uses TRBV30 and TRBJ2-7; 8 nucleotides align to TRBD1. The CDR3 spans 13 residues. With 3 bases clipped from V and 5 bases from J, the junction kept 6 bases outside the gene matches. CDR1 is GTSNPN and CDR2 is SVGIG in the germline V gene (reference sequence). The CDR3 region has the DNA TGTGCCTGGAGCCTAGACAGGGGAGACGAGCAGTACTTC. Its protein is CAWSLDRGDEQYF.

The genes are TRBV18 and TRBJ2-7; 10 bases map to TRBD1. Trimming at V came to 3 bases and at J to 2 bases, leaving 4 bases not matched to a gene. This CDR3 spans 15 amino acids. Per the germline V gene, CDR1 is KGHSH and CDR2 is LQKENI. CDR3 coding DNA: TGTGCCAGCTCACCCAGGACAGGGGGAGCCTACGAGCAGTACTTC. Its protein is CASSPRTGGAYEQYF. The complete variable domain, with remaining parts taken from reference TRBV18 and TRBJ2-7, reads NAGVMQNPRHLVRRRGQEARLRCSPMKGHSHVYWYRQLPEEGLKFMVYLQKENIIDESGMPKERFSAEFPKEGPSILRIQQVVRGDSAAYFCASSPRTGGAYEQYFGPGTRLTVT.

J is TRBJ1-1 and V is TRBV18; weak D call: TRBD1 (6 bases). The CDR3 is made up of 13 amino acids. CDR1 and CDR2 (germline): KGHSH, LQKENI. V lost 4 bases to trimming and J lost 3 bases, with 9 bases between them. CDR3 sequence (DNA): TGTGCCAGCTCACACAGGGAGCACACTGAAGCTTTCTTT. Amino acids: CASSHREHTEAFF.

The chain employs TRBV11-3 and TRBJ2-4; the D call may be TRBD1 or TRBD2 (5 bases each). Germline V CDR1 and CDR2: SGHNT, YENEEA. The V end was cut by 4 bases, the J end by 8 bases, with 15 bases between. The CDR3 has 14 residues. As DNA, the CDR3 is TGTGCCAGCAGCTCGGAGTGGGGGAAGGACATTCAGTACTTC. Its translation is CASSSEWGKDIQYF.

This clone was found once. This rearrangement joins TRBV7-2 to TRBJ2-2; tentatively, D is TRBD2 (6 bases). Germline V lookup: CDR1 SGHTA, CDR2 FQGNSA. CDR3 size: 13 residues. V lost 4 bases and J 6 bases, leaving 9 bases between the germline ends. The CDR3 spells CASSSSGAGELFF. The DNA for the CDR3 is TGTGCCAGCAGCTCCTCGGGGGCCGGGGAGCTGTTTTTT.

The chain has TRBV11-3 and TRBJ2-5; either TRBD1 or TRBD2 may supply D (6 bases each). Trimming shortened V by 2 bases and J by 5 bases, and 12 bases separated the two germline ends. Germline V gene sequence: CDR1 SGHNT, CDR2 YENEEA. The CDR3 loop spans 14 amino acids. CDR3 in amino acids: CASSLKGGQETQYF. The CDR3 DNA reads TGTGCCAGCAGCTTAAAAGGGGGGCAGGAGACCCAGTACTTC.

This clone was recorded once. The V and J genes are TRBV6-8 and TRBJ2-2; D is uncertain. Germline assignment: CDR1 MNHGY and CDR2 SAAAGT. The CDR3 has 14 residues. Trimming removed 5 bases at V and 4 bases at J, with 11 bases between. The CDR3 bases are TGTGCCAGCAGTAGCGAGGCCGGCACCGGGGAGCTGTTTTTT. The encoded protein is CASSSEAGTGELFF.

This clone was seen a single time. Here the CDR3 reads CASSPTPQGIWFF. Written as DNA, the CDR3 is TGTGCCAGCAGTCCCACTCCACAGGGTATTTGGTTCTTC. The chain is built from TRBV28 and TRBJ2-1; weak D call: TRBD1 (6 bases). Trimming pared 5 bases from V and 15 bases from J, leaving 20 bases between. This CDR3 contains 13 residues. The germline CDR1 and CDR2 sequences are MDHEN and SYDVKM.

The chain carries TRBV29-1 and TRBJ1-5; D is undetermined. The V end was cut by 4 bases, the J end by 5 bases, with 9 bases between. CDR1 and CDR2 (germline): SQVTM, ANQGSEA. The CDR3 has 12 amino acids. This chain's CDR3 is CSVAGDDQPQHF. The CDR3 DNA reads as TGCAGCGTTGCAGGTGATGATCAGCCCCAGCATTTT.

The J gene is TRBJ1-1, the V gene TRBV6-8, with unresolved D. Looked up from germline, CDR1 is MNHGY and CDR2 is SAAAGT. This CDR3 is 12 amino acids long. The V gene lost 11 bases and the J gene lost 5 bases, with 15 bases spanning the gap. For the CDR3, the DNA is TGTGCCGCATCGGCGGGTGGAACTGAAGCTTTCTTT. Its translation: CAASAGGTEAFF.

V gene TRBV15 combines with J gene TRBJ1-2, with D tentatively TRBD1 (5 bases). With 3 bases removed from V and 3 bases from J, the gap between germline ends came to 17 bases. The CDR3 consists of 16 residues. Germline CDR1 reads LNHNV; CDR2 reads YYDKDF (reference sequence). DNA of the CDR3: TGTGCCACCAGCAGGGATCGTGTTGACAGCGACTATGGCTACACCTTC. This codes for CATSRDRVDSDYGYTF.

The chain employs TRBV10-2 and TRBJ1-2; D unresolved. Germline V lookup: CDR1 WSHSY, CDR2 SAAADI. The CDR3 totals 14 residues. Deletions cut 0 bases from V and 4 bases from J, with 9 bases between. CDR3 sequence (DNA): TGCGCCAGCAGTGAGTCCGCAGAAGGCTATGGCTACACCTTC. Encoded protein: CASSESAEGYGYTF.

This clone showed up just once. V usage is TRBV28 and J usage is TRBJ2-7; TRBD1 aligns across 9 bases. The CDR3 is made up of 17 amino acids. From germline, CDR1 is MDHEN and CDR2 SYDVKM. The V and J ends lost 5 bases and 0 bases, in that order; junction bases with no gene match: 11. The CDR3 sequence: CASSLEGTGIPSYEQYF. Written as DNA, the CDR3 is TGTGCCAGCAGTCTAGAAGGGACAGGGATTCCCTCCTACGAGCAGTACTTC.

The gene calls are TRBV9 and TRBJ1-4; D not certain. Germline V gene data show CDR1 as SGDLS and CDR2 as YYNGEE. The CDR3 runs to 14 residues. V was clipped by 5 bases and J by 8 bases, with 16 bases between them. CDR3 sequence reads: CASSEIPGEEKLFF. The CDR3 bases are TGTGCCAGCAGTGAAATACCCGGAGAGGAAAAACTGTTTTTT.

This chain links TRBV10-1 with TRBJ2-7; 8 bases are shared with TRBD1. The germline gives CDR1 WNHNN, CDR2 SYGVQD (reference sequence). This CDR3 comprises 14 residues. V shed 9 bases and J 5 bases; nucleotides not matched to a gene: 12. The CDR3: CASSLSTGVDEQYF. The DNA of the CDR3 is TGCGCCAGTAGTCTTTCGACAGGGGTGGACGAGCAGTACTTC.